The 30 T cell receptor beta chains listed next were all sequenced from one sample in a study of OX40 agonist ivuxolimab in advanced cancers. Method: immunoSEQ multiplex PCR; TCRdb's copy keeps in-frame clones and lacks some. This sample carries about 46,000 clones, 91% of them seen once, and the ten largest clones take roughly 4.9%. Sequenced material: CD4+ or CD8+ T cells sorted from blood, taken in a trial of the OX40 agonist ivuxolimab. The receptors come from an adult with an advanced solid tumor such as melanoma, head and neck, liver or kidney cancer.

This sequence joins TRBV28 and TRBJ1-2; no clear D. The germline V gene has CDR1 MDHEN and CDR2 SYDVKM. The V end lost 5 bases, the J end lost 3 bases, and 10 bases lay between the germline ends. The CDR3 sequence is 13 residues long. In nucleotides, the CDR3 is TGTGCCAGCAGTCGTACCGACGACTATGGCTACACCTTC. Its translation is CASSRTDDYGYTF.

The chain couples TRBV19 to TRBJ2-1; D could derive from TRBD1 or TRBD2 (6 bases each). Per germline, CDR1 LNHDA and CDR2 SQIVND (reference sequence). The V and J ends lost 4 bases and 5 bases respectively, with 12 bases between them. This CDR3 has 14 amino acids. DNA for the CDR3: TGTGCCAGTAGTACGGGGGCTCCCCACAATGAGCAGTTCTTC. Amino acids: CASSTGAPHNEQFF.

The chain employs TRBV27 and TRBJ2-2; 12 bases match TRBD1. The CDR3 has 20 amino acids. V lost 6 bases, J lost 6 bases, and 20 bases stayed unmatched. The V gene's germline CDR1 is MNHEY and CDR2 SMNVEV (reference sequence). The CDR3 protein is CASSETTRDRGLLRAGELFF. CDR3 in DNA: TGTGCCAGCAGCGAAACCACCCGGGACAGGGGGCTTCTTCGCGCCGGGGAGCTGTTTTTT.

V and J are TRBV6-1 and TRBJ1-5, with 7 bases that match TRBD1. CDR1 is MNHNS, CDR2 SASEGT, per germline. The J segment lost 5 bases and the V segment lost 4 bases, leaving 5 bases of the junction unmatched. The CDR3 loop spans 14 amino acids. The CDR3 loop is CASSGGTAYQPQHF. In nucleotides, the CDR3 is TGTGCCAGCAGTGGTGGGACAGCGTATCAGCCCCAGCATTTT.

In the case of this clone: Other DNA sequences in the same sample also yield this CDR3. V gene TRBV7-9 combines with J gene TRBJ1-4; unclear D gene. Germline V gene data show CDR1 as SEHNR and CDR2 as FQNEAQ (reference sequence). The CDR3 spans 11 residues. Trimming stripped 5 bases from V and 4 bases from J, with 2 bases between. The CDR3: CASSLNEKLFF. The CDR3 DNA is TGTGCCAGCAGCCTTAATGAAAAACTGTTTTTT. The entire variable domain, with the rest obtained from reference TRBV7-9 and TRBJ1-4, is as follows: DTGVSQNPRHKITKRGQNVTFRCDPISEHNRLYWYRQTLGQGPEFLTYFQNEAQLEKSRLLSDRFSAERPKGSFSTLEIQRTEQGDSAMYLCASSLNEKLFFGSGTQLSVL.

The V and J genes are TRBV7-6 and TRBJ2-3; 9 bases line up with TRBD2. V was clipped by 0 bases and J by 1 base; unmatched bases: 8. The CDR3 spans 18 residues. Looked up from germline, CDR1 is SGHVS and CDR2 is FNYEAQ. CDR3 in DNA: TGTGCCAGCAGCTTAGCCCAAATAGCGGGAGTGGGCACAGATACGCAGTATTTT. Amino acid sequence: CASSLAQIAGVGTDTQYF.

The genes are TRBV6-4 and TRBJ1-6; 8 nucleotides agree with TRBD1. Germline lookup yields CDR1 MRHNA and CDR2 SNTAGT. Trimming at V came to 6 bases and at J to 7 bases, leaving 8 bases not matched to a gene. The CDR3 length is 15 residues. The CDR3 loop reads CASRETQGGNSPLHF. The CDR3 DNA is TGTGCCAGCAGGGAAACACAGGGGGGGAATTCACCCCTCCACTTT.

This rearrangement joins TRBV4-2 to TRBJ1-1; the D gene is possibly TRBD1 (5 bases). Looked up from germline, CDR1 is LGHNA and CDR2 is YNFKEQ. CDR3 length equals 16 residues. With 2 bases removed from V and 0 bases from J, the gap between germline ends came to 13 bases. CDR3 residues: CASSQTKQGLNTEAFF. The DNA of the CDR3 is TGTGCCAGCAGCCAAACAAAGCAGGGACTGAACACTGAAGCTTTCTTT.

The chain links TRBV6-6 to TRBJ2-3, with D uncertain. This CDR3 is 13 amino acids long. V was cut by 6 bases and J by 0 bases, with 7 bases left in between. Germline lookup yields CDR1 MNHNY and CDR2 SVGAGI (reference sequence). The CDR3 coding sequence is TGTGCCAGCAGCCCCCTTAGCACAGATACGCAGTATTTT. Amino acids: CASSPLSTDTQYF.

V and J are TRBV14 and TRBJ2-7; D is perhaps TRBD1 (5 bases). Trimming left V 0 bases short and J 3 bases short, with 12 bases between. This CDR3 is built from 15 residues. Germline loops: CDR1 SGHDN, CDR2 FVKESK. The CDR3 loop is CASSQEQGIIYEQYF. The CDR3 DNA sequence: TGTGCCAGCAGCCAAGAGCAGGGTATTATCTACGAGCAGTACTTC.

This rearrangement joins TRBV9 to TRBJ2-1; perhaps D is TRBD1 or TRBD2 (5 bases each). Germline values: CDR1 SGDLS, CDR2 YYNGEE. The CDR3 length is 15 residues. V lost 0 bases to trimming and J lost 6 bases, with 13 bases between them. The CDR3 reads CASSVDGTPGNEQFF. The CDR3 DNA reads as TGTGCCAGCAGCGTAGATGGGACGCCTGGCAATGAGCAGTTCTTC.

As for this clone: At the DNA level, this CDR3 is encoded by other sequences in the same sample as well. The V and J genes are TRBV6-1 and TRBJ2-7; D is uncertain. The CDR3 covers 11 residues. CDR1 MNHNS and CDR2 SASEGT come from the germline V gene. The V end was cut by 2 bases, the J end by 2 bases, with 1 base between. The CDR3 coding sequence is TGTGCCAGCAGTGAACCCTACGAGCAGTACTTC. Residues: CASSEPYEQYF.

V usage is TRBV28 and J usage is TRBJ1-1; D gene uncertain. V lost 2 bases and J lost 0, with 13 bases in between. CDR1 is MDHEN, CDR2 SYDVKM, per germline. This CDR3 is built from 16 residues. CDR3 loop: CASSLIVGQMNTEAFF. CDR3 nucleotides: TGTGCCAGCAGTTTAATAGTGGGTCAGATGAACACTGAAGCTTTCTTT.

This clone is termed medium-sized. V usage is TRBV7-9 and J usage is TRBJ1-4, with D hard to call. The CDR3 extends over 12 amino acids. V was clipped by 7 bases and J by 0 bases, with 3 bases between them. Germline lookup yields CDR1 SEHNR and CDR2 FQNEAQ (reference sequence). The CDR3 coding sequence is TGTGCCAGCACCACAACTAATGAAAAACTGTTTTTT. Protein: CASTTTNEKLFF.

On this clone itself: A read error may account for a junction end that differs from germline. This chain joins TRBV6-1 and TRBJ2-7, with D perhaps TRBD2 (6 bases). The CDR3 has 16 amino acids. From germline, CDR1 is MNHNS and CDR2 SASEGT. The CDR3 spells CASSEWVLAGSSEQYF. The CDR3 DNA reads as TGTGCCAGCAGTGAGTGGGTACTAGCAGGGTCCTCCGAGCAGTACTTC.

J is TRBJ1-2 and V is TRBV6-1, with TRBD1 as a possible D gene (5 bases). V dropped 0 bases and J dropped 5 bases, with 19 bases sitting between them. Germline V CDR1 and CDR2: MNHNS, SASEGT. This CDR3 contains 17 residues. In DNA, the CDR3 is TGTGCCAGCAGTGAAGCTGGGACGGGCGCGGTTTGGTATGGCTACACCTTC. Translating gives CASSEAGTGAVWYGYTF.

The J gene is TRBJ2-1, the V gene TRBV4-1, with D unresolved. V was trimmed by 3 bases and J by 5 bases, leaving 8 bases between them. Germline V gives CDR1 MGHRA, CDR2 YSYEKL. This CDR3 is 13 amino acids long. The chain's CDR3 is CASSHGIHNEQFF. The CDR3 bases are TGCGCCAGCAGCCATGGGATCCACAATGAGCAGTTCTTC.

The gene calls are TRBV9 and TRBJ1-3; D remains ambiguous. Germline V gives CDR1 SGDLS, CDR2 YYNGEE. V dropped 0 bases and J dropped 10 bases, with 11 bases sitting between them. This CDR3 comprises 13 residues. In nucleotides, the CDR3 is TGTGCCAGCAGCGTAGCTGACGGACCAACCATATATTTT. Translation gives CASSVADGPTIYF.

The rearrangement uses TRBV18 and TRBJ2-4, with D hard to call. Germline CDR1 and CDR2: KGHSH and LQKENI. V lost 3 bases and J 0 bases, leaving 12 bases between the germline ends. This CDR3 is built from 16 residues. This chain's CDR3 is CASSPSADLAKNIQYF. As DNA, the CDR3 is TGTGCCAGCTCACCCAGCGCAGATTTAGCCAAAAACATTCAGTACTTC.

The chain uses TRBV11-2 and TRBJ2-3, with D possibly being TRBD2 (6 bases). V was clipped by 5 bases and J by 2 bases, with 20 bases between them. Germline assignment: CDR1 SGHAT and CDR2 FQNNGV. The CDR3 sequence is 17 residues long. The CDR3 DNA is TGTGCCAGCAGCCCAGTGGGGTCGGGACTCATCACAGATACGCAGTATTTT. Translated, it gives CASSPVGSGLITDTQYF.

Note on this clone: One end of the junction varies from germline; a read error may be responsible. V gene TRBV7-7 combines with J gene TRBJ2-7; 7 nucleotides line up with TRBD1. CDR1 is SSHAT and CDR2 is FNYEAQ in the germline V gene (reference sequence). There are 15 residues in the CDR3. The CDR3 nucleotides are TGTGCTAGCAGCTTAGCGCTAGGCAGGGGGTACGAGCAGTACTTC. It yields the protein CASSLALGRGYEQYF.

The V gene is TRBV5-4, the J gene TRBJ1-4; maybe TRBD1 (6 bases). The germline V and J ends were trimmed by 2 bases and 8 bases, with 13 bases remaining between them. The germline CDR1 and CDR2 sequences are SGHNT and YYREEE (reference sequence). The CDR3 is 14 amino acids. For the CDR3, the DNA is TGTGCCAGCAGCTTCTCGGACAGTCCCGAAAAACTGTTTTTT. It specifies CASSFSDSPEKLFF.

The CDR3 nucleotides read TGTGCCAGCAGCTTTCCCCTAGCGGGACACAATGAGCAGTTCTTC. It specifies CASSFPLAGHNEQFF. This chain joins TRBV7-9 and TRBJ2-1, with 9 bases lining up with TRBD2. V gave up 3 bases and J gave up 5 bases; unmatched junction bases: 5. The CDR3 spans 15 residues. Germline V lookup: CDR1 SEHNR, CDR2 FQNEAQ (reference sequence).

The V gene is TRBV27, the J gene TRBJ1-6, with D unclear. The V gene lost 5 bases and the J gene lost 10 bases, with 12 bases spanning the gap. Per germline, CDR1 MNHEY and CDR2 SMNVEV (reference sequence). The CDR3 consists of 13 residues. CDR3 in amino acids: CASSMTPRSPLHF. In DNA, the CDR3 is TGTGCCAGCAGTATGACCCCTCGATCACCCCTCCACTTT.

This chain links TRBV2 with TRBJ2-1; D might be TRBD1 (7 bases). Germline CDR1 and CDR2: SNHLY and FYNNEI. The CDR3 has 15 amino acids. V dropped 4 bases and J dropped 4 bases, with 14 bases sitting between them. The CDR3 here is CASSGGTVFYNEQFF. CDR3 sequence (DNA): TGTGCCAGCAGTGGCGGGACAGTGTTTTACAATGAGCAGTTCTTC.

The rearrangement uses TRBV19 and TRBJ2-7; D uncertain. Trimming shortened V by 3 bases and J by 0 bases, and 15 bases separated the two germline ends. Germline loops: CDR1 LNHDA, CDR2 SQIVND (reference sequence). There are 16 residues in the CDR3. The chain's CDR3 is CASSMIGQEPSYEQYF. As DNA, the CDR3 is TGTGCCAGTAGTATGATTGGCCAAGAGCCCTCCTACGAGCAGTACTTC.

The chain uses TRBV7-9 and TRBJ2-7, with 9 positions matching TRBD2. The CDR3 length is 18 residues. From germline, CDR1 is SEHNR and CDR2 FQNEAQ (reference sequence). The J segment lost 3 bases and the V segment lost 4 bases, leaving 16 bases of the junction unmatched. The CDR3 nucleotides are TGTGCCAGCAGCTCCCCCCTAGCGGGAACCCGGGACGGCTACGAGCAGTACTTC. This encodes CASSSPLAGTRDGYEQYF.

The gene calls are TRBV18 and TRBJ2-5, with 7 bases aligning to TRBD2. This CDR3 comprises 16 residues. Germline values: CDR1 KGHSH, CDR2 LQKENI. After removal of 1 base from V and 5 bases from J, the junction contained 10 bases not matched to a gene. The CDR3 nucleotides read TGTGCCAGCTCACCACTAGTAGTCGCGGGAGTGGAGACCCAGTACTTC. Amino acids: CASSPLVVAGVETQYF.

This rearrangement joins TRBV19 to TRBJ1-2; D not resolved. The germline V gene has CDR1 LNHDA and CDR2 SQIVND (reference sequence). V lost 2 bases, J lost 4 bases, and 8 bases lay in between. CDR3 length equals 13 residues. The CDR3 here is CASSITDFYGYTF. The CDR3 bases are TGTGCCAGTAGTATAACAGACTTCTATGGCTACACCTTC. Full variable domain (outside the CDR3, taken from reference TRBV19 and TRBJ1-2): DGGITQSPKYLFRKEGQNVTLSCEQNLNHDAMYWYRQDPGQGLRLIYYSQIVNDFQKGDIAEGYSVSREKKESFPLTVTSAQKNPTAFYLCASSITDFYGYTFGSGTRLTVV.

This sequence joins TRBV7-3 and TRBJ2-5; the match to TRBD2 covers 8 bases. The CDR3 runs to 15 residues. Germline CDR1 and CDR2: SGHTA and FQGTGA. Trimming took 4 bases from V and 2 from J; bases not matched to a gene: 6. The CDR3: CASSSGLASQETQYF. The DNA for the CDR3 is TGTGCCAGCAGCTCCGGACTAGCTTCACAAGAGACCCAGTACTTC.